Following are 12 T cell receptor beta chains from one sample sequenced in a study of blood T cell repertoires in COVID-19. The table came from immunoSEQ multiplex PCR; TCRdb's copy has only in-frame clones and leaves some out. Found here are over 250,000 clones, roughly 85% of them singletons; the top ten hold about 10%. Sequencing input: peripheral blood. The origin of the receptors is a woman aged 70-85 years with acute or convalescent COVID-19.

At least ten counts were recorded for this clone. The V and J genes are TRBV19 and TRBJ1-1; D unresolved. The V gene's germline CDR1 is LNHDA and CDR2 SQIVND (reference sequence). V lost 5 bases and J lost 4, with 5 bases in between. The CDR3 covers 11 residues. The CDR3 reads CASSFFTEAFF. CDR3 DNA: TGTGCCAGTAGTTTCTTCACTGAAGCTTTCTTT.

The CDR3 bases are TGCGCCGTGAAGGGGCCGGGGAACACTGAAGCTTTCTTT. Its translation: CAVKGPGNTEAFF. The rearrangement joins TRBV5-1 to TRBJ1-1; D may be TRBD1 (5 bases). CDR1 and CDR2 (germline): SGHRS, YFSETQ. V lost 10 bases to trimming and J lost 1 base, with 14 bases between them. This CDR3 has 13 residues.

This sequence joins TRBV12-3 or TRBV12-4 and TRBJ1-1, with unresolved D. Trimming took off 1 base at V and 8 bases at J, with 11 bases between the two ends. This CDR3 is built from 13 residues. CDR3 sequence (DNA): TGTGCCAGCAGTTTAGGAGTTGCGGCCGAAGCTTTCTTT. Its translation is CASSLGVAAEAFF.

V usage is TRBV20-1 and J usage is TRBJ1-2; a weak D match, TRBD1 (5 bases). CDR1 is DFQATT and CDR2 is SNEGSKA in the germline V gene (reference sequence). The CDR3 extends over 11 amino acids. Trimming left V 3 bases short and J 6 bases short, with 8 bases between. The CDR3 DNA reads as TGCAGTGCTAGGACGGGGGATGGCTACACCTTC. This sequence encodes CSARTGDGYTF.

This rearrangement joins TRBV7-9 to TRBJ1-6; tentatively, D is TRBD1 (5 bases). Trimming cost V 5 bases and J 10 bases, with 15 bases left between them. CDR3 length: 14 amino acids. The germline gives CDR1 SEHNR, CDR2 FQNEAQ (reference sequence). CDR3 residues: CASSQGLAESPLHF. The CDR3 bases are TGTGCCAGCAGCCAGGGATTGGCGGAATCACCCCTCCACTTT. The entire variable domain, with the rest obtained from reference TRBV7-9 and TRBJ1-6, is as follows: DTGVSQNPRHKITKRGQNVTFRCDPISEHNRLYWYRQTLGQGPEFLTYFQNEAQLEKSRLLSDRFSAERPKGSFSTLEIQRTEQGDSAMYLCASSQGLAESPLHFGNGTRLTVT.

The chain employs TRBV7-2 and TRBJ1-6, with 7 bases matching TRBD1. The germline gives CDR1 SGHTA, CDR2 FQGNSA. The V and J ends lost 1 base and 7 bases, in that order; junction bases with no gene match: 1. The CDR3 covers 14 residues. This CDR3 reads CASSLGDRNSPLHF. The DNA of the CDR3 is TGTGCCAGCAGCTTAGGGGACAGAAATTCACCCCTCCACTTT.

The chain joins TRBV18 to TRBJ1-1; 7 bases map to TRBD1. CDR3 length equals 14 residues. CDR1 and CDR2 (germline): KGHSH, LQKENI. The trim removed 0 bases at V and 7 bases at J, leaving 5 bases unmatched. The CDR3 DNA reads TGTGCCAGCTCACCACCGAGGGGGCTTGGTGAAGCTTTCTTT. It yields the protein CASSPPRGLGEAFF.

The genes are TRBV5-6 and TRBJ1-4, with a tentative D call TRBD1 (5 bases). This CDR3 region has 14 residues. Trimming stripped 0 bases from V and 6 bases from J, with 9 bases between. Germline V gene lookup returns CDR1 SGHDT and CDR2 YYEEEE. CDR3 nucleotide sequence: TGTGCCAGCAGCTTGGGGGGACTGGATGAAAAACTGTTTTTT. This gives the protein CASSLGGLDEKLFF.

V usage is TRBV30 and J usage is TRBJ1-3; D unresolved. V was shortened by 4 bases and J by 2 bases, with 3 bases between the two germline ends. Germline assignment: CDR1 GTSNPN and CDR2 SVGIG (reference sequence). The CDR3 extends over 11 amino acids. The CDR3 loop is CAWTAGNTIYF. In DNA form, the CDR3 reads TGTGCCTGGACCGCTGGAAACACCATATATTTT.

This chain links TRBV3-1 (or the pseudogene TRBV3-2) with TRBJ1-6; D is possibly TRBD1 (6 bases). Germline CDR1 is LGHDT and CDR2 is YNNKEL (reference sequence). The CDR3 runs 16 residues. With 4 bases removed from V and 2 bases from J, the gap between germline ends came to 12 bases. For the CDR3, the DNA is TGTGCCAGCAGCCCCGCTTGGACAGCCTATAATTCACCCCTCCACTTT. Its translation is CASSPAWTAYNSPLHF.

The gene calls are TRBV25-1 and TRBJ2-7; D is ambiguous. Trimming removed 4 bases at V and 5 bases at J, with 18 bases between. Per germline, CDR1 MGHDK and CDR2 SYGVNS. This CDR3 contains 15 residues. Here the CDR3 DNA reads TGTGCCAGCAGTGCCACTAAGGCTGGTCTAGACGAGCAGTACTTC. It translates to CASSATKAGLDEQYF.

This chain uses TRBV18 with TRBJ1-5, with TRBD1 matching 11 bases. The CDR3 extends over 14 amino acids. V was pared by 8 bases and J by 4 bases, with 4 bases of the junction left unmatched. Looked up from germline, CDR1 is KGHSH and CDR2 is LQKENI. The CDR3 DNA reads TGTGCCAGCCGCGGACAGGGGGCGAATCAGCCCCAGCATTTT. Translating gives CASRGQGANQPQHF.